These 30 T cell receptor beta chains originate from one sample sequenced in a study of T cell changes during pregnancy in multiple sclerosis. The protocol was immunoSEQ multiplex PCR, while the TCRdb copy is restricted to in-frame clones and leaves out a portion. This sample has about 59,000 clones, with 94% found just once. Source: CD8+ T cells from peripheral blood mononuclear cells, taken after pregnancy. These receptors came from a female donor with multiple sclerosis, enrolled in a pregnancy study.

This clone was seen just once. The chain links TRBV29-1 to TRBJ2-5; D may be TRBD1 (6 bases). Trimming shortened V by 6 bases and J by 1 base, and 15 bases separated the two germline ends. CDR3 length: 14 amino acids. CDR1 is SQVTM and CDR2 is ANQGSEA in the germline V gene. In DNA form, the CDR3 reads TGCAGCGTGGGGGCCCTCGAGCCCCAAGAGACCCAGTACTTC. This translates into CSVGALEPQETQYF.

The J gene is TRBJ2-1, the V gene TRBV9; D might be TRBD1 (6 bases). The CDR3 runs 12 residues. V was shortened by 2 bases and J by 10 bases, with 10 bases between the two germline ends. Germline CDR1 and CDR2: SGDLS and YYNGEE. CDR3 in DNA: TGTGCCAGCAGCGTCGCCGGGACAGAGCAGTTCTTC. This encodes CASSVAGTEQFF.

V and J are TRBV30 and TRBJ1-5; no clear D. The CDR3 is made up of 13 amino acids. Germline CDR1 reads GTSNPN; CDR2 reads SVGIG (reference sequence). Trimming shortened V by 1 base and J by 7 bases, and 11 bases separated the two germline ends. CDR3 loop: CAWSELGGQPQHF. In DNA, the CDR3 is TGTGCCTGGAGTGAGCTGGGCGGGCAGCCCCAGCATTTT. Using reference TRBV30 and TRBJ1-5 for the parts outside the CDR3, the full variable domain is SQTIHQWPATLVQPVGSPLSLECTVEGTSNPNLYWYRQAAGRGLQLLFYSVGIGQISSEVPQNLSASRPQDRQFILSSKKLLLSDSGFYLCAWSELGGQPQHFGDGTRLSIL.

V gene TRBV21-1 combines with J gene TRBJ2-1; the table gives TRBD2 as D, unverified against the DNA. TRBV21-1 is tagged as a pseudogene. The CDR3 contains 18 residues. The CDR3 nucleotides read TGTGCCAGCAGCAAAAATTGGGCGGGAGGGCCGTCGGGGAATGAGCAGTTCTTC. It specifies CASSKNWAGGPSGNEQFF.

This clone was found once. This chain links TRBV7-2 with TRBJ2-7; D might be TRBD2 (6 bases). Germline CDR1 and CDR2: SGHTA and FQGNSA. The CDR3 is made up of 15 amino acids. V was shortened by 0 bases and J by 3 bases, with 12 bases between the two germline ends. CDR3 in amino acids: CASSLALAIIYEQYF. The CDR3, as DNA: TGTGCCAGCAGCTTAGCGCTAGCGATCATCTACGAGCAGTACTTC.

The chain uses TRBV7-9 and TRBJ1-5; D perhaps matches TRBD1 (5 bases). The CDR3 spans 14 residues. Germline CDR1 SEHNR, CDR2 FQNEAQ (reference sequence). With 6 bases removed from V and 4 bases from J, the gap between germline ends came to 13 bases. CDR3 nucleotide sequence: TGTGCCAGCAGGGGGCCAGGAATTAATCAGCCCCAGCATTTT. This gives the protein CASRGPGINQPQHF.

The chain recombines TRBV19 with TRBJ2-1, with 11 nucleotides matching TRBD2. CDR1 and CDR2 (germline): LNHDA, SQIVND (reference sequence). V dropped 3 bases and J dropped 3; count of bases not matched to a gene: 10. CDR3 length: 18 amino acids. The CDR3 nucleotides are TGTGCCAGTAGTATCTCTCAGGGACTAGCGGACATCTACAATGAGCAGTTCTTC. Its protein is CASSISQGLADIYNEQFF. The full variable domain, its missing parts supplied by reference TRBV19 and TRBJ2-1, is DGGITQSPKYLFRKEGQNVTLSCEQNLNHDAMYWYRQDPGQGLRLIYYSQIVNDFQKGDIAEGYSVSREKKESFPLTVTSAQKNPTAFYLCASSISQGLADIYNEQFFGPGTRLTVL.

J is TRBJ1-1 and V is TRBV27, with TRBD1 as a possible D gene (5 bases). Germline V CDR1 and CDR2: MNHEY, SMNVEV (reference sequence). V was clipped by 1 base and J by 0 bases, with 12 bases between them. The CDR3 sequence is 16 residues long. CDR3 amino acids: CASSLFGGSMNTEAFF. Written as DNA, the CDR3 is TGTGCCAGCAGTTTATTCGGGGGGTCCATGAACACTGAAGCTTTCTTT.

The chain carries TRBV7-8 and TRBJ2-7; D possibly corresponds to TRBD2 (6 bases). CDR1 is SGHVS and CDR2 is FQNEAQ in the germline V gene. V lost 1 base, J lost 2 bases, and 9 bases lay in between. The CDR3 sequence is 14 residues long. The CDR3 DNA is TGTGCCAGCAGCTTAGTTGGCGGGGCCTACGAGCAGTACTTC. Its translation: CASSLVGGAYEQYF. Full variable domain (remainder filled in from reference TRBV7-8 and TRBJ2-7): GAGVSQSPRYKVAKRGQDVALRCDPISGHVSLFWYQQALGQGPEFLTYFQNEAQLDKSGLPSDRFFAERPEGSVSTLKIQRTQQEDSAVYLCASSLVGGAYEQYFGPGTRLTVT.

The sample holds one count of this clone. The chain links TRBV2 to TRBJ2-3, with D maybe TRBD2 (7 bases). V lost 5 bases and J lost 1, with 19 bases in between. The CDR3 loop spans 17 amino acids. CDR1 and CDR2 from the germline V gene are SNHLY and FYNNEI. CDR3 loop: CASSTRGGAGGTDTQYF. CDR3 DNA: TGTGCCAGCAGTACTAGGGGGGGGGCCGGTGGCACAGATACGCAGTATTTT.

The chain recombines TRBV4-3 with TRBJ2-1, with 10 positions matching TRBD2. The CDR3 has 17 amino acids. Per the germline V gene, CDR1 is LGHNA and CDR2 is YSLEER. V lost 0 bases and J lost 6; bases outside the gene matches: 8. CDR3 bases: TGCGCCAGCAGCCAAGACCCGACTAGCGGGTTTGTCAATGAGCAGTTCTTC. Translated: CASSQDPTSGFVNEQFF.

V and J are TRBV9 and TRBJ1-2, with TRBD1 matching over 8 bases. The CDR3 has 17 residues. V was clipped by 3 bases and J by 8 bases; unmatched bases: 18. Germline lookup yields CDR1 SGDLS and CDR2 YYNGEE. CDR3 in DNA: TGTGCCAGCAGCGCAAAAAGGAGACAGGGGCTGTCTGGGGGCTACACCTTC. This translates into CASSAKRRQGLSGGYTF.

The CDR3 DNA reads as TGCAGCGTTGGGACTAGCGGAGCCGGGGGGGATGAGCAGTTCTTC. Translated, it gives CSVGTSGAGGDEQFF. The chain links TRBV29-1 to TRBJ2-1; 10 bases map to TRBD2. Per germline, CDR1 SQVTM and CDR2 ANQGSEA. Unmatched junction bases numbered 11, after V lost 4 bases and J lost 8 bases. CDR3 length: 15 amino acids.

The rearrangement uses TRBV5-8 and TRBJ1-2; TRBD1 matches 7 bases. Germline trimming cut 0 bases from V and 4 bases from J; bases unmatched to any gene: 3. CDR1 is SGHTS and CDR2 is YDEGEE in the germline V gene. The CDR3 spans 14 residues. The CDR3 DNA is TGTGCCAGCAGCTTGGCAAACAGGGGCTATGGCTACACCTTC. Protein sequence: CASSLANRGYGYTF.

The chain recombines TRBV2 with TRBJ2-1, with TRBD2 identical over 11 bases. With V trimmed by 5 bases and J by 10 bases, 10 bases remained unmatched. The CDR3 runs to 15 residues. Looked up from germline, CDR1 is SNHLY and CDR2 is FYNNEI. In DNA, the CDR3 is TGTGCCAGCAGTCCAGAACTAGCGGGAGACGGGGAGCAGTTCTTC. Protein: CASSPELAGDGEQFF.

V is TRBV7-9 and J is TRBJ1-4; D gene unclear. CDR1 is SEHNR and CDR2 is FQNEAQ in the germline V gene (reference sequence). Trimming took off 1 base at V and 8 bases at J, with 11 bases between the two ends. CDR3 length: 14 residues. The CDR3 region is CASSLDPVEEKLFF. The CDR3 coding sequence is TGTGCCAGCAGCTTAGATCCGGTGGAGGAAAAACTGTTTTTT.

This chain connects TRBV28 to TRBJ1-1; the D gene is possibly TRBD1 (6 bases). Between the trimmed V and J ends, which lost 0 bases and 0 bases, there was a span of 8 bases. The CDR3 covers 15 residues. CDR1 and CDR2 from the germline V gene are MDHEN and SYDVKM. CDR3 nucleotides: TGTGCCAGCAGTTTATGGGGGGCTATGAACACTGAAGCTTTCTTT. It translates to CASSLWGAMNTEAFF.

This chain connects TRBV4-1 to TRBJ2-1, with 11 bases aligning to TRBD2. The CDR3 sequence is 16 residues long. Germline CDR1 is MGHRA and CDR2 is YSYEKL. After removal of 1 base from V and 4 bases from J, the junction contained 3 bases not matched to a gene. The CDR3 region is CASSQVLAGAYNEQFF. Written as DNA, the CDR3 is TGCGCCAGCAGCCAAGTACTAGCGGGAGCGTACAATGAGCAGTTCTTC.

The chain employs TRBV2 and TRBJ1-1; D might be TRBD1 (5 bases). This CDR3 is built from 11 residues. Trimming pared 8 bases from V and 5 bases from J, leaving 9 bases between. Germline V gene sequence: CDR1 SNHLY, CDR2 FYNNEI. CDR3 sequence reads: CASQGSTEAFF. The CDR3, as DNA: TGTGCCAGCCAGGGATCGACTGAAGCTTTCTTT.

J is TRBJ2-3 and V is TRBV6-4; 7 bases map to TRBD2. The V and J ends lost 4 bases and 0 bases, in that order; junction bases with no gene match: 7. CDR1 MRHNA and CDR2 SNTAGT come from the germline V gene. The CDR3 contains 16 residues. DNA for the CDR3: TGTGCCAGCAGTGCCCGTGGACTAGGGAGCACAGATACGCAGTATTTT. Protein: CASSARGLGSTDTQYF.

The chain uses TRBV30 and TRBJ2-1, with a tentative D call TRBD1 (6 bases). V lost 4 bases, J lost 5 bases, and 15 bases lay in between. CDR1 GTSNPN and CDR2 SVGIG come from the germline V gene (reference sequence). The CDR3 runs 14 residues. The CDR3 region has the DNA TGTGCCTGGACGCCTGGGGGCGTCCACAATGAGCAGTTCTTC. Its translation: CAWTPGGVHNEQFF.

The chain has TRBV13 and TRBJ2-3, with TRBD2 as a possible D gene (6 bases). Trimming shortened V by 5 bases and J by 5 bases, and 23 bases separated the two germline ends. Germline CDR1 reads PRHDT; CDR2 reads FYEKMQ (reference sequence). The CDR3 has 17 residues. CDR3 sequence reads: CASSAAGSGVGGDTQYF. CDR3 sequence (DNA): TGTGCCAGCAGCGCGGCCGGATCGGGGGTGGGGGGAGATACGCAGTATTTT.

V is TRBV27 and J is TRBJ2-7, with TRBD1 matching 8 bases. Germline V gives CDR1 MNHEY, CDR2 SMNVEV (reference sequence). Unmatched junction bases numbered 8, after V lost 2 bases and J lost 5 bases. The CDR3 has 15 amino acids. In DNA form, the CDR3 reads TGTGCCAGCAGTTTAGCAGGACAGGGACCCGACGAGCAGTACTTC. Translation gives CASSLAGQGPDEQYF.

This chain uses TRBV27 with TRBJ2-1, with TRBD2 identical over 10 bases. Looked up from germline, CDR1 is MNHEY and CDR2 is SMNVEV (reference sequence). V shed 5 bases and J 8 bases; nucleotides not matched to a gene: 21. This CDR3 is built from 19 residues. The DNA of the CDR3 is TGTGCCAGCAGTCCCCAGGGGGTCGGAGCGGGAGGGCCTGGGGATGAGCAGTTCTTC. Amino acid sequence: CASSPQGVGAGGPGDEQFF.

The genes are TRBV11-2 and TRBJ2-1; 9 bases are shared with TRBD2. Germline V gene data show CDR1 as SGHAT and CDR2 as FQNNGV. After removal of 1 base from V and 4 bases from J, the junction contained 5 bases not matched to a gene. The CDR3 extends over 16 amino acids. The DNA for the CDR3 is TGTGCCAGCAGCTTAGGTGTCCTAGCGGGGTACAATGAGCAGTTCTTC. Translation gives CASSLGVLAGYNEQFF.

The chain couples TRBV14 to TRBJ2-7; weak D call: TRBD1 (5 bases). This CDR3 comprises 15 residues. The germline CDR1 and CDR2 sequences are SGHDN and FVKESK. Trimming stripped 1 base from V and 2 bases from J, with 12 bases between. The CDR3 DNA is TGTGCCAGCAGCCAAGGCTCAGGGTTTGCCTACGAGCAGTACTTC. This encodes CASSQGSGFAYEQYF.

The chain is built from TRBV5-4 and TRBJ2-2, with 9 nucleotides matching TRBD2. CDR1 and CDR2 from the germline V gene are SGHNT and YYREEE (reference sequence). With 0 bases clipped from V and 2 bases from J, the junction kept 2 bases outside the gene matches. The CDR3 is 16 residues long. As DNA, the CDR3 is TGTGCCAGCAGCTTGGGGCTAGCGGGAAACACCGGGGAGCTGTTTTTT. The encoded protein is CASSLGLAGNTGELFF.

The chain recombines TRBV30 with TRBJ1-5, with no clear D. CDR3 length: 13 amino acids. Looked up from germline, CDR1 is GTSNPN and CDR2 is SVGIG (reference sequence). The V end was cut by 2 bases, the J end by 0 bases, with 5 bases between. The CDR3 loop reads CAWSFHSNQPQHF. CDR3 nucleotides: TGTGCCTGGAGTTTTCATAGCAATCAGCCCCAGCATTTT.

The chain joins TRBV7-9 to TRBJ1-2; a weak D match, TRBD1 (5 bases). Trimming cost V 5 bases and J 6 bases, with 25 bases left between them. The CDR3 runs 17 residues. CDR1 is SEHNR, CDR2 FQNEAQ, per germline (reference sequence). The CDR3: CASSPSVGHPNLDGYTF. DNA of the CDR3: TGTGCCAGCAGCCCCTCCGTGGGGCATCCCAATCTTGATGGCTACACCTTC.

The V and J genes are TRBV4-1 and TRBJ2-7; 13 nucleotides line up with TRBD2. Germline loops: CDR1 MGHRA, CDR2 YSYEKL. J gave up 2 bases and V 0 bases, and 4 bases lay outside the gene matches. The CDR3 sequence is 17 residues long. The CDR3 loop is CASSQESGTSGTYEQYF. CDR3 nucleotides: TGCGCCAGCAGCCAAGAATCCGGGACTAGCGGGACCTACGAGCAGTACTTC.